This passage covers 32 T cell receptor beta chains from one sample sequenced in a study of cytomegalovirus exposure and HLA in healthy donors. Amplification used 60 Vbeta primers and 13 Jbeta primers. Sequencing was performed with immunoSEQ multiplex PCR; in TCRdb, only in-frame clones are kept and a portion is missing. The table has 150,000 or so clones, over 65% seen once; the top ten hold less than 3.5%. The source material was PBMCs. These receptor sequences come from a man aged 40-49 years in good health and CMV-seropositive.

V and J are TRBV7-2 and TRBJ2-7; D remains ambiguous. The ends were cut back, 5 bases at V and 5 bases at J, with 19 bases in the middle. The CDR3 runs 15 residues. Germline lookup yields CDR1 SGHTA and CDR2 FQGNSA. Written as DNA, the CDR3 is TGTGCCAGCAGCGCTGCGTACTCCTCCTACCACGAGCAGTACTTC. This codes for CASSAAYSSYHEQYF.

The chain links TRBV5-6 to TRBJ2-5; 14 nucleotides align to TRBD2. Trimming at V came to 0 bases and at J to 4 bases, leaving 5 bases not matched to a gene. The CDR3 runs 17 residues. Germline V lookup: CDR1 SGHDT, CDR2 YYEEEE. CDR3 DNA: TGTGCCAGCAGCTTGGCCCGGGGACTAGCGGGAGTAGAGACCCAGTACTTC. It is translated as CASSLARGLAGVETQYF.

This clone has a handful of counts. V usage is TRBV13 and J usage is TRBJ2-7, with TRBD1 matching 7 bases. V lost 5 bases, J lost 9 bases, and 16 bases stayed unmatched. Germline loops: CDR1 PRHDT, CDR2 FYEKMQ (reference sequence). The CDR3 covers 15 residues. The CDR3 DNA follows: TGTGCCAGCAGCCCACGACAGGGTCACCAAGGTAGGCAGTACTTC. Translating it yields CASSPRQGHQGRQYF.

Remarks on this clone: The junction departs from germline at one end; a sequencing error may be responsible. The chain uses TRBV2 and TRBJ2-1; 8 bases match TRBD2. The germline gives CDR1 SNHLY, CDR2 FYNNEI. The CDR3 sequence is 14 residues long. The CDR3 protein is CACKAGADYNERFF. CDR3 nucleotide sequence: TGTGCCTGTAAAGCGGGAGCTGACTACAATGAGCGGTTCTTC.

This chain connects TRBV10-3 to TRBJ2-1; 7 positions agree with TRBD2. The CDR3 runs 13 residues. V lost 11 bases and J lost 6; bases outside the gene matches: 10. Germline loops: CDR1 ENHRY, CDR2 SYGVKD. In nucleotides, the CDR3 is TGTGCCTCCTGGGCGGGAGTTATCAATGAGCAGTTCTTC. Translating it yields CASWAGVINEQFF.

The gene calls are TRBV28 and TRBJ2-3; 8 positions agree with TRBD2. Germline CDR1 reads MDHEN; CDR2 reads SYDVKM. V shed 5 bases, J shed 4 bases, and the junction held 5 bases outside the gene matches. The CDR3 has 14 residues. CDR3 sequence reads: CASSAGLASDTQYF. The CDR3 region has the DNA TGTGCCAGCAGTGCCGGACTAGCCTCAGATACGCAGTATTTT.

In its sample, this clone was seen once. J is TRBJ1-5 and V is TRBV28, with a weak D call TRBD1 (5 bases). In germline, CDR1 is MDHEN, CDR2 SYDVKM. The V and J ends lost 6 bases and 0 bases respectively, with 12 bases between them. The CDR3 has 15 amino acids. The CDR3 loop is CASRRAGDSNQPQHF. The CDR3 DNA is TGTGCCAGCAGGAGGGCGGGGGATAGCAATCAGCCCCAGCATTTT.

The count of this clone is one. The chain uses TRBV9 and TRBJ1-2, with TRBD1 matching 10 bases. V shed 4 bases and J 4 bases; nucleotides not matched to a gene: 7. This CDR3 has 15 residues. CDR1 and CDR2 from the germline V gene are SGDLS and YYNGEE. DNA of the CDR3: TGTGCCAGCAGCTCTTCGACAGGGGGCGCCTATGGCTACACCTTC. This encodes CASSSSTGGAYGYTF.

The table lists this clone with a count of one. The rearrangement uses TRBV18 and TRBJ1-5, with D maybe TRBD1 (6 bases). Trimming removed 6 bases at V and 7 bases at J, with 13 bases between. Germline values: CDR1 KGHSH, CDR2 LQKENI. CDR3 length: 13 amino acids. The CDR3 DNA follows: TGTGCCAGCTCTCCCTCAGGGGAACAGCCCCAGCATTTT. Encoded protein: CASSPSGEQPQHF.

The chain recombines TRBV6-6 with TRBJ1-4; weak D call: TRBD1 (6 bases). Germline-derived CDR1 and CDR2 are MNHNY and SVGAGI (reference sequence). Trimming stripped 4 bases from V and 0 bases from J, with 12 bases between. The CDR3 has 16 amino acids. This CDR3 is CASSSQGSSTNEKLFF. CDR3 sequence (DNA): TGTGCCAGCAGTTCACAGGGATCTTCAACTAATGAAAAACTGTTTTTT.

The count of this clone is one. The chain has TRBV30 and TRBJ1-4; 8 nucleotides match TRBD1. Germline loops: CDR1 GTSNPN, CDR2 SVGIG (reference sequence). This CDR3 spans 14 amino acids. V lost 3 bases to trimming and J lost 4 bases; unmatched junction nucleotides: 4. The CDR3: CAWRTGALNEKLFF. CDR3 bases: TGTGCCTGGAGGACAGGGGCTCTTAATGAAAAACTGTTTTTT. The full variable domain, its missing parts supplied by reference TRBV30 and TRBJ1-4, is SQTIHQWPATLVQPVGSPLSLECTVEGTSNPNLYWYRQAAGRGLQLLFYSVGIGQISSEVPQNLSASRPQDRQFILSSKKLLLSDSGFYLCAWRTGALNEKLFFGSGTQLSVL.

This clone was seen more than once but under ten times. The rearrangement joins TRBV9 to TRBJ2-7; 8 bases map to TRBD1. V dropped 2 bases and J dropped 10; count of bases not matched to a gene: 11. The V gene's germline CDR1 is SGDLS and CDR2 YYNGEE. This CDR3 spans 14 amino acids. CDR3 sequence (DNA): TGTGCCAGCAGCGTTGGGGGACAGGCCAATGATCAGTACTTC. Translating gives CASSVGGQANDQYF.

V is TRBV19 and J is TRBJ1-4; D is ambiguous. V dropped 4 bases and J dropped 8 bases, with 11 bases sitting between them. Germline-derived CDR1 and CDR2 are LNHDA and SQIVND (reference sequence). The CDR3 length is 13 residues. CDR3 in amino acids: CASSTKTGEKLFF. DNA of the CDR3: TGTGCCAGTAGTACAAAGACCGGGGAAAAACTGTTTTTT. The complete variable domain, with remaining parts taken from reference TRBV19 and TRBJ1-4, reads DGGITQSPKYLFRKEGQNVTLSCEQNLNHDAMYWYRQDPGQGLRLIYYSQIVNDFQKGDIAEGYSVSREKKESFPLTVTSAQKNPTAFYLCASSTKTGEKLFFGSGTQLSVL.

This chain links TRBV6-1 with TRBJ2-1; perhaps TRBD2 as D (5 bases). Germline V lookup: CDR1 MNHNS, CDR2 SASEGT. This CDR3 has 13 amino acids. V was cut by 5 bases and J by 4 bases, with 9 bases left in between. The CDR3: CASSHRGYNEQFF. CDR3 bases: TGTGCCAGCAGTCACCGGGGTTACAATGAGCAGTTCTTC.

For this clone: Its ends do not fully match the called genes, so a read error is possible. The rearrangement uses TRBV7-9 and TRBJ1-4, with 7 bases matching TRBD1. There are 13 residues in the CDR3. Per the germline V gene, CDR1 is SEHNR and CDR2 is FQNEAQ (reference sequence). This CDR3 is CSSSSFRQGALFF. CDR3 in DNA: TGTTCCAGCAGCTCATTCCGACAGGGTGCGCTGTTTTTT.

The CDR3 is CASSRRDFRNTEAFF. Here the CDR3 DNA reads TGTGCCAGCAGTCGACGGGACTTTAGGAACACTGAAGCTTTCTTT. The chain carries TRBV6-1 and TRBJ1-1; a possible D gene is TRBD1 (5 bases). The CDR3 contains 15 residues. Trimming pared 5 bases from V and 1 base from J, leaving 14 bases between. CDR1 is MNHNS and CDR2 is SASEGT in the germline V gene.

The chain has TRBV25-1 and TRBJ1-6; D may be TRBD1 (6 bases). Per the germline V gene, CDR1 is MGHDK and CDR2 is SYGVNS. The V end was cut by 4 bases, the J end by 8 bases, with 15 bases between. This CDR3 region has 15 residues. DNA of the CDR3: TGTGCCAGCAGTGGCCCACAGGGATGGCATTCACCCCTCCACTTT. Amino acid sequence: CASSGPQGWHSPLHF.

The rearrangement joins TRBV29-1 to TRBJ2-3; 10 bases agree with TRBD1. Trimming at V came to 6 bases and at J to 0 bases, leaving 3 bases not matched to a gene. This CDR3 spans 14 amino acids. The germline V gene has CDR1 SQVTM and CDR2 ANQGSEA. CDR3 sequence: CSVRDRGSTDTQYF. CDR3 in DNA: TGCAGCGTCCGGGACAGGGGTAGCACAGATACGCAGTATTTT.

This chain joins TRBV6-5 and TRBJ2-7; 11 bases line up with TRBD2. After removal of 6 bases from V and 2 bases from J, the junction contained 3 bases not matched to a gene. The CDR3 consists of 14 residues. The germline V gene encodes CDR1 MNHEY and CDR2 SVGAGI. CDR3 bases: TGTGCCAGCAGAAATAGCGGGAGGGCCTACGAGCAGTACTTC. This translates into CASRNSGRAYEQYF.

J is TRBJ2-7 and V is TRBV7-2; the match to TRBD1 covers 9 bases. With V trimmed by 5 bases and J by 2 bases, 7 bases remained unmatched. Germline V lookup: CDR1 SGHTA, CDR2 FQGNSA. The CDR3 extends over 15 amino acids. The CDR3 loop reads CASSRRTGEAYEQYF. The CDR3 DNA sequence: TGTGCCAGCAGCCGGAGGACAGGGGAGGCCTACGAGCAGTACTTC.

This clone has a single count. This rearrangement joins TRBV7-9 to TRBJ2-2, with 9 bases lining up with TRBD1. Germline lookup yields CDR1 SEHNR and CDR2 FQNEAQ (reference sequence). V gave up 5 bases and J gave up 6 bases; unmatched junction bases: 10. The CDR3 is 16 residues long. The CDR3 nucleotides read TGTGCCAGCAGCCCTCAGGGACAGGGAGTTGCCGGGGAGCTGTTTTTT. It codes for CASSPQGQGVAGELFF.

V is TRBV7-7 and J is TRBJ2-5; unclear D gene. Germline values: CDR1 SSHAT, CDR2 FNYEAQ (reference sequence). Trimming removed 5 bases from V and 0 bases from J, with 4 bases in between. The CDR3 consists of 12 residues. The CDR3 DNA sequence: TGTGCCAGCAGCGCAGACCAAGAGACCCAGTACTTC. Translating it yields CASSADQETQYF.

V is TRBV4-1 and J is TRBJ1-1; D unresolved. With 0 bases removed from V and 0 bases from J, the gap between germline ends came to 5 bases. This CDR3 has 14 amino acids. Germline V gives CDR1 MGHRA, CDR2 YSYEKL. The DNA of the CDR3 is TGCGCCAGCAGCCAAGAGGCCTTGAACACTGAAGCTTTCTTT. Translating it yields CASSQEALNTEAFF.

This sequence joins TRBV30 and TRBJ2-2, with 14 bases lining up with TRBD2. There are 16 residues in the CDR3. The junction had 3 bases not matched to a gene; V was cut back by 5 bases and J by 1 base. From germline, CDR1 is GTSNPN and CDR2 SVGIG (reference sequence). The CDR3 is CAWGTSGSGNTGELFF. For the CDR3, the DNA is TGTGCCTGGGGGACTAGCGGGAGTGGGAACACCGGGGAGCTGTTTTTT.

The chain is built from TRBV5-4 and TRBJ2-7, with D perhaps TRBD1 (6 bases). Trimming shortened V by 3 bases and J by 3 bases, and 10 bases separated the two germline ends. Germline V gene lookup returns CDR1 SGHNT and CDR2 YYREEE (reference sequence). The CDR3 has 13 residues. CDR3: CASSSRDIYEQYF. The CDR3 DNA sequence: TGTGCCAGCAGCTCCCGGGACATCTACGAGCAGTACTTC.

The genes are TRBV27 and TRBJ2-1, with 14 bases aligning to TRBD2. Germline trimming cut 4 bases from V and 10 bases from J; bases unmatched to any gene: 3. CDR3 length equals 14 residues. Germline V lookup: CDR1 MNHEY, CDR2 SMNVEV (reference sequence). The CDR3 bases are TGTGCCAGCAGTTCGGGACTAGCGGGAGTCGAGCAGTTCTTC. As protein: CASSSGLAGVEQFF.

V is TRBV4-3 and J is TRBJ1-5; possible D gene TRBD1, 6 bases. The CDR3 runs to 17 residues. CDR1 is LGHNA, CDR2 YSLEER, per germline. Deletions cut 1 base from V and 0 bases from J, with 13 bases between. The CDR3 sequence: CASSQVVTGGSNQPQHF. The CDR3 coding sequence is TGCGCCAGCAGCCAAGTTGTGACAGGTGGTAGCAATCAGCCCCAGCATTTT.

CDR3 sequence: CAWGPYEQYF. CDR3 nucleotides: TGTGCCTGGGGGCCCTACGAGCAGTACTTC. The genes are TRBV30 and TRBJ2-7; D call uncertain. V lost 5 bases to trimming and J lost 2 bases, with 4 bases between them. This CDR3 contains 10 residues. Germline values: CDR1 GTSNPN, CDR2 SVGIG (reference sequence).

The CDR3 DNA reads TGTGCCAGCAGTGACTGGGAGGGCCTGGACGAGCAGTACTTC. Translation: CASSDWEGLDEQYF. The chain joins TRBV6-1 to TRBJ2-7, with TRBD2 matching over 7 bases. This CDR3 is 14 amino acids long. Germline V gene data show CDR1 as MNHNS and CDR2 as SASEGT. With 3 bases clipped from V and 5 bases from J, the junction kept 7 bases outside the gene matches.

The CDR3 sequence: CASSSTTTGTLDYGYTF. CDR3 coding DNA: TGTGCCAGCAGTTCCACCACCACAGGGACGCTGGACTATGGCTACACCTTC. The chain uses TRBV28 and TRBJ1-2; tentative D call: TRBD1 (6 bases). CDR1 and CDR2 from the germline V gene are MDHEN and SYDVKM. The germline V and J ends were trimmed by 4 bases and 3 bases, with 21 bases remaining between them. The CDR3 runs 17 residues.

V usage is TRBV6-5 and J usage is TRBJ1-1; weak D call: TRBD1 (5 bases). Germline V gene sequence: CDR1 MNHEY, CDR2 SVGAGI. Trimming shortened V by 0 bases and J by 6 bases, and 17 bases separated the two germline ends. CDR3 length: 16 residues. The CDR3 coding sequence is TGTGCCAGCAGTTACTCCGGGGGACGTGCCGTCGCTGAAGCTTTCTTT. This encodes CASSYSGGRAVAEAFF.

This clone was seen just once. The chain recombines TRBV27 with TRBJ2-7; 11 nucleotides align to TRBD2. V trimming: 6 bases; J trimming: 6 bases; junction bases outside the gene matches: 7. The CDR3 extends over 14 amino acids. CDR1 MNHEY and CDR2 SMNVEV come from the germline V gene (reference sequence). CDR3 nucleotides: TGTGCCAGCAGCTATAGCGGGAGGGCCCTCGAGCAGTACTTC. Protein product: CASSYSGRALEQYF.